Listed here are 8 T cell receptor beta chains from one sample, sequenced in a study of CD8+ T cells in alopecia areata. Documented treatment: oral pan-JAK inhibitor, 5-10 mg twice daily. RNA, once extracted, was reverse transcribed into cDNA for use as the sequencing template. Profiling relied on immunoSEQ multiplex PCR, and the TCRdb table lists in-frame clones only, not all of them. Of about 200,000 clones listed, about 57% are singletons. The sample was CD4+ T cells sorted from blood, taken at week 4, from a patient treated with tofacitinib. The origin of the receptors is a human donor with alopecia areata.

The chain recombines TRBV29-1 with TRBJ2-7; D unclear. The CDR3 runs 13 residues. Trimming took 5 bases from V and 0 from J, leaving 11 bases between them. The germline gives CDR1 SQVTM, CDR2 ANQGSEA. CDR3 in DNA: TGCAGCGTTAGGACCGACACCTCCTACGAGCAGTACTTC. Translated, it gives CSVRTDTSYEQYF.

This clone was counted a few times. This chain links TRBV10-3 with TRBJ2-3; D tentatively reads TRBD1 or TRBD2 (5 bases each). The CDR3 loop spans 13 amino acids. The V end was cut by 2 bases, the J end by 3 bases, with 6 bases between. Per germline, CDR1 ENHRY and CDR2 SYGVKD. The DNA of the CDR3 is TGTGCCATCAGTGAGGGGGGTACAGATACGCAGTATTTT. Protein sequence: CAISEGGTDTQYF.

This sequence joins TRBV13 and TRBJ2-6; 7 nucleotides align to TRBD1. There are 19 residues in the CDR3. The germline V gene has CDR1 PRHDT and CDR2 FYEKMQ (reference sequence). The V gene end was trimmed by 1 base and the J gene end by 0 bases; junction bases not matched to a gene: 9. The CDR3 nucleotides read TGTGCCAGCAGCTTAGCCGCGGACAGGCCAATCTCTGGGGCCAACGTCCTGACTTTC. It codes for CASSLAADRPISGANVLTF.

This clone has more than one count but fewer than ten. A much larger clone differs from this one at a single base, so this may be a read error. The chain uses TRBV11-3 and TRBJ2-3; 8 nucleotides agree with TRBD2. In germline, CDR1 is SGHNT, CDR2 YENEEA. Trimming cost V 3 bases and J 1 base; bases outside gene matches: 3. The CDR3 is 15 amino acids. The CDR3: CASSFEAGGTDTQYF. CDR3 coding DNA: TGTGCCAGCAGCTTTGAAGCGGGGGGCACAGATACGCAGTATTTT.

This clone occurred a few times. The chain uses TRBV4-1 and TRBJ1-5; 12 bases align to TRBD1. The CDR3 is 16 residues long. With V trimmed by 0 bases and J by 7 bases, 4 bases remained unmatched. The germline gives CDR1 MGHRA, CDR2 YSYEKL. The CDR3 reads CASSQEGTGGGQPQHF. The CDR3 coding sequence is TGCGCCAGCAGCCAAGAGGGGACAGGGGGCGGCCAGCCCCAGCATTTT.

This chain links TRBV5-1 with TRBJ1-3; 9 bases are a match to TRBD1. This CDR3 has 18 amino acids. CDR1 SGHRS and CDR2 YFSETQ come from the germline V gene. V dropped 1 base and J dropped 3; count of bases not matched to a gene: 11. The CDR3 is CASSLTISGQGIGNTIYF. The CDR3 DNA is TGCGCCAGCAGCTTGACCATATCGGGACAGGGTATTGGAAACACCATATATTTT.

This clone has a count of ten or more. The V and J genes are TRBV7-8 and TRBJ2-1, with D uncertain. Germline V gene data show CDR1 as SGHVS and CDR2 as FQNEAQ. This CDR3 spans 15 amino acids. The V end lost 5 bases, the J end lost 7 bases, and 18 bases lay between the germline ends. The CDR3 region has the DNA TGTGCCAGCAGCCCACCTCGCCGGATGGGGAATGAGCAGTTCTTC. Residues: CASSPPRRMGNEQFF. The variable domain in full, completed from reference TRBV7-8 and TRBJ2-1, reads GAGVSQSPRYKVAKRGQDVALRCDPISGHVSLFWYQQALGQGPEFLTYFQNEAQLDKSGLPSDRFFAERPEGSVSTLKIQRTQQEDSAVYLCASSPPRRMGNEQFFGPGTRLTVL.

The chain couples TRBV15 to TRBJ2-2, with D perhaps matching TRBD2 (5 bases). The CDR3 extends over 14 amino acids. V was pared by 8 bases and J by 1 base, with 11 bases between. Germline CDR1 reads LNHNV; CDR2 reads YYDKDF (reference sequence). The CDR3 protein is CATQVGGNTGELFF. The DNA for the CDR3 is TGTGCCACCCAGGTTGGAGGGAACACCGGGGAGCTGTTTTTT.